These 29 T cell receptor beta chains came from one sample sequenced in a study of blood T cell repertoires in COVID-19. Sequencing used immunoSEQ multiplex PCR; TCRdb keeps in-frame clones, though not all of them. The sample has around 68,000 clones; about nine tenths are singletons. The source material was peripheral blood. The receptors were gathered from a man aged 50-60 years with active COVID-19.

V usage is TRBV6-2 or TRBV6-3 and J usage is TRBJ2-7; D might be TRBD1 (6 bases). Looked up from germline, CDR1 is MNHEY and CDR2 is SVGEGT. The CDR3 spans 14 residues. Trimming stripped 2 bases from V and 6 bases from J, with 14 bases between. The CDR3 nucleotides read TGTGCCAGCAGTTACCGGGACATTGCCCGCGAGCAGTACTTC. Protein sequence: CASSYRDIAREQYF.

The rearrangement uses TRBV28 and TRBJ1-2; D is unresolved. CDR1 and CDR2 from the germline V gene are MDHEN and SYDVKM. This CDR3 has 14 residues. Deletions cut 2 bases from V and 2 bases from J, with 9 bases between. Here the CDR3 DNA reads TGTGCCAGCAGTTTAGGGCGGGCAAACTATGGCTACACCTTC. Protein product: CASSLGRANYGYTF.

The chain employs TRBV27 and TRBJ2-7; D is unclear. Trimming took off 9 bases at V and 6 bases at J, with 12 bases between the two ends. The CDR3 sequence is 11 residues long. Looked up from germline, CDR1 is MNHEY and CDR2 is SMNVEV (reference sequence). The CDR3 bases are TGTGCCAGTTCGGAGCTCGGCGAGCAGTACTTC. It specifies CASSELGEQYF.

The V and J genes are TRBV7-2 and TRBJ2-3; D possibly corresponds to TRBD2 (5 bases). Looked up from germline, CDR1 is SGHTA and CDR2 is FQGNSA. V was pared by 5 bases and J by 3 bases, with 12 bases between. The CDR3 is 14 residues long. CDR3 DNA sequence: TGTGCCAGCAGCCCTGGAAGGGAGACAGATACGCAGTATTTT. Its translation: CASSPGRETDTQYF.

This clone was seen a handful of times. V is TRBV12-3 or TRBV12-4 and J is TRBJ1-5, with D uncertain. The CDR3 has 13 amino acids. Trimming shortened V by 5 bases and J by 1 base, and 6 bases separated the two germline ends. CDR3 in amino acids: CASSPRSNQPQHF. Written as DNA, the CDR3 is TGTGCCAGCAGTCCCCGGAGCAATCAGCCCCAGCATTTT.

The CDR3 loop reads CASSKALEDRKDIEETQYF. In DNA form, the CDR3 reads TGTGCCAGCAGCAAAGCGCTGGAGGACAGAAAGGATATTGAAGAGACCCAGTACTTC. The J gene is TRBJ2-5, the V gene TRBV21-1; the D call of TRBD1 is as the table states it, not checked on the DNA. TRBV21-1 is labeled a pseudogene. CDR3 size: 19 residues.

This clone was counted once. This chain uses TRBV5-1 with TRBJ2-1; 10 bases match TRBD2. The CDR3 extends over 16 amino acids. Looked up from germline, CDR1 is SGHRS and CDR2 is YFSETQ. Trimming at V came to 4 bases and at J to 4 bases, leaving 8 bases not matched to a gene. In DNA form, the CDR3 reads TGCGCCAGCAGCCTCGAAGCGGGGGGGCTGTACAATGAGCAGTTCTTC. Its protein product is CASSLEAGGLYNEQFF.

This chain connects TRBV5-4 to TRBJ1-1, with D uncertain. The CDR3 has 12 amino acids. Germline-derived CDR1 and CDR2 are SGHNT and YYREEE (reference sequence). The V end was cut by 2 bases, the J end by 5 bases, with 7 bases between. The CDR3 DNA sequence: TGTGCCAGCAGCTTCGGAGGGACTGAAGCTTTCTTT. Translated, it gives CASSFGGTEAFF.

The V gene is TRBV5-1, the J gene TRBJ1-1; 10 nucleotides align to TRBD1. J lost 5 bases, V lost 4 bases, and 8 bases had no gene match. Per the germline V gene, CDR1 is SGHRS and CDR2 is YFSETQ. The CDR3 consists of 15 residues. This chain's CDR3 is CASSLGDRGITEAFF. CDR3 sequence (DNA): TGCGCCAGCAGCCTCGGGGACAGGGGTATAACTGAAGCTTTCTTT.

The V and J genes are TRBV18 and TRBJ2-7; the match to TRBD2 covers 9 bases. V was pared by 1 base and J by 2 bases, with 3 bases of the junction left unmatched. The CDR3 has 15 amino acids. From germline, CDR1 is KGHSH and CDR2 LQKENI. The CDR3 sequence: CASSPRASGAYEQYF. In DNA form, the CDR3 reads TGTGCCAGCTCACCACGGGCTAGCGGGGCCTACGAGCAGTACTTC.

The chain joins TRBV3-1 (or the pseudogene TRBV3-2) to TRBJ1-2; D call uncertain. V lost 1 base to trimming and J lost 5 bases, with 5 bases between them. CDR3 length equals 12 residues. Germline V lookup: CDR1 LGHDT, CDR2 YNNKEL (reference sequence). The CDR3 coding sequence is TGTGCCAGCAGCCAAGCGGGTTATGGCTACACCTTC. Its protein product is CASSQAGYGYTF.

The chain couples TRBV18 to TRBJ1-4, with 7 bases aligning to TRBD1. With 5 bases clipped from V and 8 bases from J, the junction kept 8 bases outside the gene matches. The CDR3 sequence is 14 residues long. Germline V gives CDR1 KGHSH, CDR2 LQKENI. The CDR3 DNA reads as TGTGCCAGCTCAGAAACAGGGGCGGACGAAAAACTGTTTTTT. Its translation is CASSETGADEKLFF.

This sequence joins TRBV4-1 and TRBJ2-7, with a tentative D call TRBD2 (5 bases). V was shortened by 0 bases and J by 9 bases, with 12 bases between the two germline ends. Germline CDR1 reads MGHRA; CDR2 reads YSYEKL. There are 13 residues in the CDR3. CDR3 sequence: CASSQDESRGQYF. The CDR3 region has the DNA TGCGCCAGCAGCCAAGACGAGTCTCGGGGGCAGTACTTC.

The chain employs TRBV6-5 and TRBJ2-7; 9 nucleotides align to TRBD1. Trimming cost V 4 bases and J 4 bases; bases outside gene matches: 8. This CDR3 comprises 15 residues. The germline V gene has CDR1 MNHEY and CDR2 SVGAGI. CDR3 region: CASSWPGQGIYEQYF. CDR3 sequence (DNA): TGTGCCAGCAGTTGGCCGGGACAGGGTATATACGAGCAGTACTTC.

The rearrangement links TRBV4-1 to TRBJ2-7; 14 positions agree with TRBD2. With V trimmed by 1 base and J by 4 bases, 3 bases remained unmatched. The CDR3 loop spans 16 amino acids. Germline CDR1 and CDR2: MGHRA and YSYEKL. CDR3 sequence reads: CASSQVTSGRGYEQYF. The CDR3 DNA is TGCGCCAGCAGCCAAGTGACTAGCGGGAGGGGATACGAGCAGTACTTC.

The rearrangement links TRBV25-1 to TRBJ1-6; D ambiguous. The CDR3 runs 14 residues. CDR1 is MGHDK, CDR2 SYGVNS, per germline. Trimming pared 4 bases from V and 10 bases from J, leaving 14 bases between. CDR3 residues: CASSVDGRGSPLHF. The DNA for the CDR3 is TGTGCCAGCAGTGTGGACGGGAGAGGATCACCCCTCCACTTT. Full variable domain (outside the CDR3, taken from reference TRBV25-1 and TRBJ1-6): EADIYQTPRYLVIGTGKKITLECSQTMGHDKMYWYQQDPGMELHLIHYSYGVNSTEKGDLSSESTVSRIRTEHFPLTLESARPSHTSQYLCASSVDGRGSPLHFGNGTRLTVT.

V usage is TRBV11-1 and J usage is TRBJ2-1, with 8 bases lining up with TRBD2. Losses at the gene ends were 0 bases for V and 8 bases for J; bases not matched to a gene: 12. The CDR3 totals 17 residues. Germline-derived CDR1 and CDR2 are SGHAT and FQDESV (reference sequence). CDR3 nucleotide sequence: TGTGCCAGCAGCTTAGCGGATTGGGAGCGGGGGAACGATGAGCAGTTCTTC. Protein sequence: CASSLADWERGNDEQFF.

The J gene is TRBJ1-4, the V gene TRBV27; 7 nucleotides align to TRBD1. The V gene's germline CDR1 is MNHEY and CDR2 SMNVEV (reference sequence). With 5 bases clipped from V and 4 bases from J, the junction kept 13 bases outside the gene matches. The length of the CDR3 is 17 residues. As DNA, the CDR3 is TGTGCCAGCAGTAGAAACGCTAGGGGGCCGCTTAATGAAAAACTGTTTTTT. This codes for CASSRNARGPLNEKLFF.

The rearrangement links TRBV2 to TRBJ2-7, with TRBD1 matching over 10 bases. Germline V gene lookup returns CDR1 SNHLY and CDR2 FYNNEI. The CDR3 covers 14 residues. V shed 6 bases and J 2 bases; nucleotides not matched to a gene: 4. The CDR3 sequence is CASRAGTGAYEQYF. CDR3 bases: TGTGCCAGCAGAGCCGGGACAGGGGCCTACGAGCAGTACTTC.

This sequence joins TRBV4-3 and TRBJ1-1; 8 bases align to TRBD1. The CDR3 covers 16 residues. Germline assignment: CDR1 LGHNA and CDR2 YSLEER. J was trimmed by 3 bases and V by 1 base; bases with no gene match: 7. The CDR3 here is CASSQGTGMGYTEAFF. CDR3 DNA: TGCGCCAGCAGCCAAGGGACAGGGATGGGCTACACTGAAGCTTTCTTT.

This chain joins TRBV5-1 and TRBJ1-1, with D unresolved. In germline, CDR1 is SGHRS, CDR2 YFSETQ. This CDR3 is 14 amino acids long. The V end was cut by 0 bases, the J end by 7 bases, with 13 bases between. The DNA of the CDR3 is TGCGCCAGCAGCTTGGCCGGGATCAGACTTGAAGCTTTCTTT. Translation: CASSLAGIRLEAFF.

The CDR3 here is CASSSSPTGTYEQYF. The CDR3 DNA reads TGTGCCAGCAGTTCTTCTCCGACAGGAACCTACGAGCAGTACTTC. The genes are TRBV7-2 and TRBJ2-7; possibly TRBD1 for D (6 bases). V was trimmed by 6 bases and J by 2 bases, leaving 17 bases between them. Germline lookup yields CDR1 SGHTA and CDR2 FQGNSA. The CDR3 contains 15 residues.

This clone was counted between two and nine times. J is TRBJ2-7 and V is TRBV2; the D gene is possibly TRBD2 (6 bases). V was cut by 10 bases and J by 4 bases, with 14 bases left in between. This CDR3 spans 12 amino acids. Germline CDR1 SNHLY, CDR2 FYNNEI. This CDR3 is CATYRGGYEQYF. The CDR3 region has the DNA TGTGCCACTTACAGAGGAGGGTACGAGCAGTACTTC. The variable domain in full, completed from reference TRBV2 and TRBJ2-7, reads EPEVTQTPSHQVTQMGQEVILRCVPISNHLYFYWYRQILGQKVEFLVSFYNNEISEKSEIFDDQFSVERPDGSNFTLKIRSTKLEDSAMYFCATYRGGYEQYFGPGTRLTVT.

The V call is TRBV5-4, the J call TRBJ2-5; TRBD2 matches at 16 bases. CDR1 and CDR2 from the germline V gene are SGHNT and YYREEE (reference sequence). The CDR3 spans 16 residues. With 4 bases clipped from V and 5 bases from J, the junction kept 5 bases outside the gene matches. The CDR3 region has the DNA TGTGCCAGCAGCCCGGGACTAGCGGGGGGGTGGGAGACCCAGTACTTC. Amino acids: CASSPGLAGGWETQYF.

The J gene is TRBJ2-5, the V gene TRBV19; 7 bases are shared with TRBD1. Germline lookup yields CDR1 LNHDA and CDR2 SQIVND (reference sequence). With V trimmed by 3 bases and J by 3 bases, 4 bases remained unmatched. The CDR3 has 14 amino acids. The CDR3 protein is CASSIKGTEETQYF. CDR3 sequence (DNA): TGTGCCAGTAGTATTAAGGGGACAGAAGAGACCCAGTACTTC.

The rearrangement links TRBV7-3 to TRBJ1-1, with D perhaps TRBD1 (5 bases). From germline, CDR1 is SGHTA and CDR2 FQGTGA. This CDR3 is 14 amino acids long. The V and J ends lost 6 bases and 1 base respectively, with 12 bases between them. The CDR3 sequence is CASSITGGNTEAFF. As DNA, the CDR3 is TGTGCCAGCAGTATAACCGGGGGGAACACTGAAGCTTTCTTT.

V and J are TRBV15 and TRBJ2-5, with 16 bases that match TRBD2. The CDR3 length is 20 residues. The V gene's germline CDR1 is LNHNV and CDR2 YYDKDF (reference sequence). The V segment lost 0 bases and the J segment 2 bases; nucleotides outside the gene matches: 9. CDR3 bases: TGTGCCACCAGCAGAGAGGGGCTTGGGACTAGCGGGAGGGCTCAAGAGACCCAGTACTTC. Residues: CATSREGLGTSGRAQETQYF. Full variable domain (outside the CDR3, taken from reference TRBV15 and TRBJ2-5): DAMVIQNPRYQVTQFGKPVTLSCSQTLNHNVMYWYQQKSSQAPKLLFHYYDKDFNNEADTPDNFQSRRPNTSFCFLDIRSPGLGDTAMYLCATSREGLGTSGRAQETQYFGPGTRLLVL.

The rearrangement uses TRBV19 and TRBJ2-2; TRBD2 agrees at 13 bases. CDR3 size: 15 residues. Trimming cost V 5 bases and J 7 bases; bases outside gene matches: 4. Germline V CDR1 and CDR2: LNHDA, SQIVND (reference sequence). CDR3 bases: TGTGCCAGTAGTCTGGGACTAGCGGGAATCGGGGAGCTGTTTTTT. This encodes CASSLGLAGIGELFF.

V is TRBV3-1 (or the pseudogene TRBV3-2) and J is TRBJ1-4; D unresolved. CDR1 and CDR2 (germline): LGHDT, YNNKEL (reference sequence). The germline V and J ends were trimmed by 3 bases and 8 bases, with 13 bases remaining between them. CDR3 size: 14 residues. DNA of the CDR3: TGTGCCAGCAGCCAGTTCAGTTACGCCGAAAAACTGTTTTTT. Translated, it gives CASSQFSYAEKLFF.